This T cell receptor (beta chain) was captured by sequencing in a study of human T cells and chemical hapten exposure. This clonotype was picked up a small number of times. Its specificity is unknown. The study, taken as a whole, reports: Compared to controls, expanded TCRs made significantly more large clusters of similar CDR3s.

TCRdb ran MiXCR on the RACE reads and lists one entry per CDR3 protein. In the table there are around 380,000 distinct CDR3 sequences, more than 4.5% of which are singletons. Trimming cost V 3 bases and J 7 bases, with 18 bases left between them. Looked up from germline, CDR1 is KGHSH and CDR2 is LQKENI. CDR3 size: 16 residues. Time point defined: patch test 1, 2 weeks after DPC sensitization. Treatment defined: therapeutic diphenylcyclopropenone sensitization with weekly scalp DPC. Every patch test was put on after a blood sample was taken. Each donor was an alopecia patient between 18 and 70 years of age who qualified for DPC.

This receptor was obtained from a woman aged 50 to 65 with alopecia areata. Some clones in this sample may be carry-over from other donors' samples. V is TRBV18 and J is TRBJ1-4; unclear D gene. Sample: whole blood, taken in connection with sensitization to the hapten diphenylcyclopropenone (DPC). The DNA for the CDR3 is TGTGCCAGCTCACCGAGTCTCGGCAGTATTAGTGAAAAACTGTTTTTT. This gives the protein CASSPSLGSISEKLFF.